This T cell receptor (beta chain) was profiled in a study of shared clonotypes between healthy human individuals. At the level of the study: Each donor's CD8 memory used one plate, CD8 naive two, each CD4 subset three.

After removal of 5 bases from V and 8 bases from J, the junction contained 10 bases not matched to a gene. Germline V CDR1 and CDR2: SNHLY, FYNNEI. This CDR3 has 14 residues. General observations from the study: Incompleteness in sorted-subset sequencing, despite large depth, was shown by rarefaction.

CD45RA+ naive and CD45RA-negative memory subsets were separated from CD4+ cells. The protocol was immunoSEQ multiplex PCR, while the TCRdb copy is restricted to in-frame clones and leaves out a portion. The profile covers about 2.5 million clones, with roughly 90% appearing a single time and approximately 0.41% taken by the ten largest. Worth noting for this clone: The antigen remains undetermined.

The TCR originated in a man aged 18 to 29 in good health. Some clones in this sample may be carry-over from other donors' samples. Sequenced material: naive CD4+ T cells from PBMCs. The subset: CD45RA+ positively selected. The rearrangement uses TRBV2 and TRBJ1-2; 8 bases agree with TRBD1. CDR3 sequence reads: CASSYGQGKSGYTF. The CDR3 DNA reads as TGTGCCAGCAGTTATGGACAGGGCAAATCGGGCTACACCTTC.